These 4 T cell receptor beta chains share one sample of origin, sequenced in a study of blood T cell repertoires in COVID-19. Using immunoSEQ multiplex PCR, the repertoire was profiled, and TCRdb retains in-frame clones only, with some absent. Among 150,000 to 200,000 clones, around four fifths were seen once, and the ten largest hold 2.8%. The sequencing input was peripheral blood. The receptors here all came from a man aged 65-85 years with acute or convalescent COVID-19.

The CDR3 DNA is TGTGCCAGCAGCCAGTCCTCTGGGGCCAACGTCCTGACTTTC. Amino acid sequence: CASSQSSGANVLTF. J is TRBJ2-6 and V is TRBV2, with D unclear. Per germline, CDR1 SNHLY and CDR2 FYNNEI. This CDR3 spans 14 amino acids. With 6 bases removed from V and 0 bases from J, the gap between germline ends came to 6 bases.

The rearrangement joins TRBV7-8 to TRBJ2-1, with 10 bases that match TRBD2. CDR1 is SGHVS, CDR2 FQNEAQ, per germline. The CDR3 length is 15 residues. V was pared by 5 bases and J by 7 bases, with 8 bases of the junction left unmatched. The CDR3 reads CASSEPGLASNEQFF. The CDR3 DNA is TGTGCCAGCAGCGAACCGGGACTAGCGAGTAATGAGCAGTTCTTC.

CDR3 sequence: CASSDVSTANEQFF. CDR3 DNA: TGTGCCAGCAGTGACGTTTCGACAGCGAATGAGCAGTTCTTC. The chain joins TRBV2 to TRBJ2-1, with D tentatively TRBD1 (5 bases). The CDR3 spans 14 residues. Germline CDR1 and CDR2: SNHLY and FYNNEI. V lost 3 bases to trimming and J lost 7 bases, with 13 bases between them.

This clone was seen at least ten times. The CDR3 DNA is TGTGCCAGCAGCCGCGGCAGGACAGTCGGTGAGCAGTACTTC. Its translation is CASSRGRTVGEQYF. The genes are TRBV7-9 and TRBJ2-7; tentatively, D is TRBD1 (6 bases). The germline V and J ends were trimmed by 5 bases and 7 bases, with 18 bases remaining between them. This CDR3 contains 14 residues. Germline V gives CDR1 SEHNR, CDR2 FQNEAQ (reference sequence).